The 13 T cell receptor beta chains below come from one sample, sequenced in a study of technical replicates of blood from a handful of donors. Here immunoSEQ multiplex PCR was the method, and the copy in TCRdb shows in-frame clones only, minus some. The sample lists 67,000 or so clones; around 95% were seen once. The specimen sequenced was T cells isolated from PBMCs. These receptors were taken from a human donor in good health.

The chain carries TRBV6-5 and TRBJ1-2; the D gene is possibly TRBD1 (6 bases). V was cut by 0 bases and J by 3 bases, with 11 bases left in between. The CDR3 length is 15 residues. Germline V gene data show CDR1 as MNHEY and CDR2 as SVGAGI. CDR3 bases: TGTGCCAGCAGTTACTCGGGGGACACCTACTATGGCTACACCTTC. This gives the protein CASSYSGDTYYGYTF.

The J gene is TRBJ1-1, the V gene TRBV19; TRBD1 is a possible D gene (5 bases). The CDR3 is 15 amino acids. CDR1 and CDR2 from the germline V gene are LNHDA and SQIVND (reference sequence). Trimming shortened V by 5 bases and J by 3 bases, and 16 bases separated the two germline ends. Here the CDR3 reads CASSARPGGDTEAFF. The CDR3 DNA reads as TGTGCCAGTAGTGCCAGACCAGGAGGGGACACTGAAGCTTTCTTT.

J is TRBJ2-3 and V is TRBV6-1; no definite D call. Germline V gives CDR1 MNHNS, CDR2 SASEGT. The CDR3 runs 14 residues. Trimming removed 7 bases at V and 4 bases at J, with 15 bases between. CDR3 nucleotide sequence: TGTGCCAGCACGCCCTCTTCAGTGGCAGATACGCAGTATTTT. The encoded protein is CASTPSSVADTQYF.

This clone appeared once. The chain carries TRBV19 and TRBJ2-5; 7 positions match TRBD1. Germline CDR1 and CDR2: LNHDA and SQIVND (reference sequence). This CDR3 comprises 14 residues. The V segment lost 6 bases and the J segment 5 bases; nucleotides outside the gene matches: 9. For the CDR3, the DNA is TGTGCCAGTAGCCGACAGGGTCCAGGGGAGACCCAGTACTTC. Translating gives CASSRQGPGETQYF.

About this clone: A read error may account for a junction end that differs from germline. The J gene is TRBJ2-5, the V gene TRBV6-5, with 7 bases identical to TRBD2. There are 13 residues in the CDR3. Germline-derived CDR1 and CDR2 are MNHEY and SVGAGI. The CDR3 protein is CASSSPGSGANDF. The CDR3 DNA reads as TGTGCCAGCAGTTCCCCAGGGAGCGGGGCAAACGACTTC.

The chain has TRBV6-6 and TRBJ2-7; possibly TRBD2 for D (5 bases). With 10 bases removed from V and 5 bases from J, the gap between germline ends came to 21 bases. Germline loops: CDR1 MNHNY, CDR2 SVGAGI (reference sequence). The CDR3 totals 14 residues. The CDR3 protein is CATTSVGSLNEQYF. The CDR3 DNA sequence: TGTGCCACCACATCAGTGGGGAGTCTCAACGAGCAGTACTTC.

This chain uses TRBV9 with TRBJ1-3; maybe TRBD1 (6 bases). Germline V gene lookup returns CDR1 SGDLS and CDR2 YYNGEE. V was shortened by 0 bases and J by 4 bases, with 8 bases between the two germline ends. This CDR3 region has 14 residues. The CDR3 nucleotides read TGTGCCAGCAGCGTAGCGGGACAAGGAAACACCATATATTTT. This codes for CASSVAGQGNTIYF.

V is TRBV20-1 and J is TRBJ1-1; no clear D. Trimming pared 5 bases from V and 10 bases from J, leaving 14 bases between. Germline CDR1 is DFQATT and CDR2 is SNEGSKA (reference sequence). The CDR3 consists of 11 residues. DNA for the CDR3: TGCAGTGCTGTATCGGTCCTCGGAGCTTTCTTT. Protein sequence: CSAVSVLGAFF.

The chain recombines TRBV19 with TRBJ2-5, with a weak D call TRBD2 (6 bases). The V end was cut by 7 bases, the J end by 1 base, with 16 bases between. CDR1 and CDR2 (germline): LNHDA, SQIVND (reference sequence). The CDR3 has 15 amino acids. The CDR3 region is CASNPAGGLQETQYF. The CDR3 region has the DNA TGTGCCAGTAACCCCGCCGGGGGTCTCCAAGAGACCCAGTACTTC.

CDR3 region: CASSHSYQSNEQFF. CDR3 coding DNA: TGTGCCAGCAGCCACTCTTATCAGTCCAATGAGCAGTTCTTC. The genes are TRBV4-2 and TRBJ2-1, with D unclear. CDR1 is LGHNA, CDR2 YNFKEQ, per germline. The V and J ends lost 3 bases and 6 bases respectively, with 12 bases between them. The CDR3 covers 14 residues.

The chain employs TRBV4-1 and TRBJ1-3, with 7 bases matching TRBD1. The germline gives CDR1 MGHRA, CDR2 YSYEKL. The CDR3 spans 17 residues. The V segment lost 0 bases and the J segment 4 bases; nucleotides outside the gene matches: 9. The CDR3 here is CASSQDRGQTGGNTIYF. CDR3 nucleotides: TGCGCCAGCAGCCAAGATCGGGGACAGACCGGCGGAAACACCATATATTTT.

The CDR3 region has the DNA TGTGCCAGCCGACTAGCGGGGGCCTACGAGCAGTACTTC. As protein: CASRLAGAYEQYF. The J gene is TRBJ2-7, the V gene TRBV28; 12 bases line up with TRBD2. Germline CDR1 and CDR2: MDHEN and SYDVKM. The junction had 1 base not matched to a gene; V was cut back by 8 bases and J by 2 bases. This CDR3 comprises 13 residues.

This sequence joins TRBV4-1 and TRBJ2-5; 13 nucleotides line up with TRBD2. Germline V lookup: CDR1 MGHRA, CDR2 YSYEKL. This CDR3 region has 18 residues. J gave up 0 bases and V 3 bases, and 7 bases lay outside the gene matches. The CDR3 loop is CASSHGLAGAAYQETQYF. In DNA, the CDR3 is TGCGCCAGCAGCCACGGACTAGCGGGAGCCGCGTACCAAGAGACCCAGTACTTC.